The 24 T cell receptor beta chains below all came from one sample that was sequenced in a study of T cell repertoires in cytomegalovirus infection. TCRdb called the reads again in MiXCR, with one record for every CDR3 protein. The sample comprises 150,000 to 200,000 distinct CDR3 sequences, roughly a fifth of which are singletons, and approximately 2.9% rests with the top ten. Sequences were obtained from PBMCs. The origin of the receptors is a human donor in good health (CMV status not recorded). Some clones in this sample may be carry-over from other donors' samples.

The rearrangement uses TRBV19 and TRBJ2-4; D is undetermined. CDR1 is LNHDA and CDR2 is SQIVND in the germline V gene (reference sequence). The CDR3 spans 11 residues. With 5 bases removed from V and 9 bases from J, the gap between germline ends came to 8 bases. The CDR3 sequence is CASSGSLIQYF. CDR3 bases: TGTGCCAGTAGTGGGTCCCTCATTCAGTACTTC.

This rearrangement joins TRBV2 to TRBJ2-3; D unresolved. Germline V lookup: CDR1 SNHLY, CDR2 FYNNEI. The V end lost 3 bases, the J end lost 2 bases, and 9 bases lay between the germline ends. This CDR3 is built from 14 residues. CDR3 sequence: CASSDRLYTDTQYF. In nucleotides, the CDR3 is TGTGCCAGCAGTGATAGGTTATACACAGATACGCAGTATTTT.

CDR3 in amino acids: CASKFRDSAVETQYF. Here the CDR3 DNA reads TGTGCCAGCAAATTCCGGGACTCAGCGGTGGAGACCCAGTACTTC. The chain links TRBV11-3 to TRBJ2-5; a possible D gene is TRBD2 (6 bases). Deletions cut 7 bases from V and 5 bases from J, with 20 bases between. CDR3 length: 15 residues. The germline gives CDR1 SGHNT, CDR2 YENEEA. Combining the CDR3 with reference TRBV11-3 and TRBJ2-5 gives the whole variable domain EAGVVQSPRYKIIEKKQPVAFWCNPISGHNTLYWYLQNLGQGPELLIRYENEEAVDDSQLPKDRFSAERLKGVDSTLKIQPAELGDSAVYLCASKFRDSAVETQYFGPGTRLLVL.

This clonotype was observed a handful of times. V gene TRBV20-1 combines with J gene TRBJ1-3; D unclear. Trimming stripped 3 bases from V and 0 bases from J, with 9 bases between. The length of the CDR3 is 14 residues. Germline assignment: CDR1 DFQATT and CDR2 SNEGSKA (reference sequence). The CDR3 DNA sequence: TGCAGTGCTAGGTCCCAAAACTCTGGAAACACCATATATTTT. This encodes CSARSQNSGNTIYF.

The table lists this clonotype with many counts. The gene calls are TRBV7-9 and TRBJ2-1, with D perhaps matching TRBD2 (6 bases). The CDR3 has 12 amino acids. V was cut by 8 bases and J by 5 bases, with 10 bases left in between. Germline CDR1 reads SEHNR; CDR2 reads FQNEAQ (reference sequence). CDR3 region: CASGWRDNEQFF. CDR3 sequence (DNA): TGTGCCAGCGGTTGGAGGGACAATGAGCAGTTCTTC.

DNA of the CDR3: TGTGCCAGCAAGGAGGCCCGGGGCAGCTCCTACGAGCAGTACTTC. Residues: CASKEARGSSYEQYF. The rearrangement links TRBV6-6 to TRBJ2-7; D may be TRBD1 or TRBD2 (5 bases each). The CDR3 is 15 amino acids. From germline, CDR1 is MNHNY and CDR2 SVGAGI (reference sequence). The V end was cut by 7 bases, the J end by 0 bases, with 16 bases between.

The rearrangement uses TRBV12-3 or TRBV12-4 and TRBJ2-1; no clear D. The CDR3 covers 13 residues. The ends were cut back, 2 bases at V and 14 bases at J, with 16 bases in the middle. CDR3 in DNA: TGTGCCAGCAGTTTAAGTGATTCCCGGGTCGAGTTCTTC. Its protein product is CASSLSDSRVEFF.

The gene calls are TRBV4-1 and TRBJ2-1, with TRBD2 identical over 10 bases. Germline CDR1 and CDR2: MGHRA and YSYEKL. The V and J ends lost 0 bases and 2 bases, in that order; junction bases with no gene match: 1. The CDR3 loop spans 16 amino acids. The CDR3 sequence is CASSQESGRAYNEQFF. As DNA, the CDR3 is TGCGCCAGCAGCCAAGAGAGCGGGAGGGCCTACAATGAGCAGTTCTTC.

CDR3 coding DNA: TGCAGCGCCGGGACTAGCGGGAGGCCCCCCCCGAATGAGCAGTTCTTC. Protein sequence: CSAGTSGRPPPNEQFF. The chain joins TRBV29-1 to TRBJ2-1, with TRBD2 matching 15 bases. The CDR3 contains 16 residues. Germline V CDR1 and CDR2: SQVTM, ANQGSEA. Trimming cost V 7 bases and J 7 bases; bases outside gene matches: 11.

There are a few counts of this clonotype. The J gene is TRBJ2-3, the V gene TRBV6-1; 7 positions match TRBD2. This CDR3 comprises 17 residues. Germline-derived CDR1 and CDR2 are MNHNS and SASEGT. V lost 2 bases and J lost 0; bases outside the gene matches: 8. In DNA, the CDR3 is TGTGCCAGCAGTGAAACCCCCCTAGCGGCCAGCACAGATACGCAGTATTTT. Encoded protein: CASSETPLAASTDTQYF.

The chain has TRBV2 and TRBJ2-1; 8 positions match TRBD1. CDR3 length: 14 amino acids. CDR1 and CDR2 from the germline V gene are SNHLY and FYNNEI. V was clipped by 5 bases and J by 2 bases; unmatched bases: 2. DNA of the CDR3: TGTGCCAGCAGTCAACAGGGGGCCTACAATGAGCAGTTCTTC. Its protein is CASSQQGAYNEQFF.

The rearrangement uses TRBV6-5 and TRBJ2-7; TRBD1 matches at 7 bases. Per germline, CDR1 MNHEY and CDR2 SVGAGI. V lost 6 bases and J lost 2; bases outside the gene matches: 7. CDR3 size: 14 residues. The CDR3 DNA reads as TGTGCCAGCAGGGGAAGACAGGGTACCTACGAGCAGTACTTC. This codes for CASRGRQGTYEQYF.

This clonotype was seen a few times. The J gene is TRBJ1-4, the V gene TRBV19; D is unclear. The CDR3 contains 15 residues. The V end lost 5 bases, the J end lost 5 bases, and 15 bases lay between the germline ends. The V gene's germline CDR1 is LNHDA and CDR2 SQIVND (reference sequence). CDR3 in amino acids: CASSRHGTSNEKLFF. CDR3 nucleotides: TGTGCCAGTAGTCGCCACGGCACCTCGAATGAAAAACTGTTTTTT. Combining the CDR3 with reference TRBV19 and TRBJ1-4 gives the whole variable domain DGGITQSPKYLFRKEGQNVTLSCEQNLNHDAMYWYRQDPGQGLRLIYYSQIVNDFQKGDIAEGYSVSREKKESFPLTVTSAQKNPTAFYLCASSRHGTSNEKLFFGSGTQLSVL.

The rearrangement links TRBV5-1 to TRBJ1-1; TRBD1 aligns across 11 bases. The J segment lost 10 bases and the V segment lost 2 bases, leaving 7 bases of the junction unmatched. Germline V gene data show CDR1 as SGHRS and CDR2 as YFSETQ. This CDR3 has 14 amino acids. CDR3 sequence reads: CASSLNGQGATAFF. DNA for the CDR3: TGCGCCAGCAGCTTAAACGGACAGGGGGCGACAGCTTTCTTT.

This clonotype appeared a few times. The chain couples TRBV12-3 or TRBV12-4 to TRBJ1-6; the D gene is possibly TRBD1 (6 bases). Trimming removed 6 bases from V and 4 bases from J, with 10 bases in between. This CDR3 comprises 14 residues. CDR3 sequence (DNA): TGTGCCAGCAGCCCAGGGGCGTATAATTCACCCCTCCACTTT. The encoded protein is CASSPGAYNSPLHF.

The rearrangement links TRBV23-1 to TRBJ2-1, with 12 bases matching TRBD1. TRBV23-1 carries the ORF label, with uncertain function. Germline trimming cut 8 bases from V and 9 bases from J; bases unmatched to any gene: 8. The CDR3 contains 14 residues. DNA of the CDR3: TGCGCCAGCCTATGGGACAGGGGGCGCGGTGAGCAGTTCTTC. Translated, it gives CASLWDRGRGEQFF.

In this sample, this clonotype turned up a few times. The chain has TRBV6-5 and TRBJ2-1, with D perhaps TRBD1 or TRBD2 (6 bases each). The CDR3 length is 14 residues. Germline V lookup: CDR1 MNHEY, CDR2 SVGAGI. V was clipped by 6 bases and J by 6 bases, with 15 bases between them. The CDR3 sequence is CASSKGRTVNEQFF. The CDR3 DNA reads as TGTGCCAGCAGCAAAGGGAGGACAGTCAATGAGCAGTTCTTC.

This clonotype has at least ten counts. The CDR3 bases are TGTGCCAGCAGCCGAGAGAGGGGAGCAGTGCAGTACTTC. Translating gives CASSRERGAVQYF. The V gene is TRBV7-6, the J gene TRBJ2-7; tentatively, D is TRBD1 or TRBD2 (5 bases each). Trimming removed 5 bases at V and 9 bases at J, with 17 bases between. The CDR3 has 13 residues. CDR1 is SGHVS and CDR2 is FNYEAQ in the germline V gene.

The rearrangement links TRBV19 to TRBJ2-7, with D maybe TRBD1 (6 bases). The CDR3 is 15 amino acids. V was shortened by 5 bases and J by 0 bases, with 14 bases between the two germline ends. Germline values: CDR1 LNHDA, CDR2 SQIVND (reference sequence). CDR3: CASSARDTSSYEQYF. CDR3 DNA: TGTGCCAGTAGTGCCCGGGACACCAGCTCCTACGAGCAGTACTTC.

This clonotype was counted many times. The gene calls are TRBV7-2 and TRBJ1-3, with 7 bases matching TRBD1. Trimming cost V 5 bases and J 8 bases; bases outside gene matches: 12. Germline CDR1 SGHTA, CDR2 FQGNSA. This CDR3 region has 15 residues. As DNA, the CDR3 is TGTGCCAGCAGCCCCCAGATAGGGACAGCGGACACCATATATTTT. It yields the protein CASSPQIGTADTIYF. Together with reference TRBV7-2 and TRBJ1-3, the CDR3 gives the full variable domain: GAGVSQSPSNKVTEKGKDVELRCDPISGHTALYWYRQSLGQGLEFLIYFQGNSAPDKSGLPSDRFSAERTGGSVSTLTIQRTQQEDSAVYLCASSPQIGTADTIYFGEGSWLTVV.

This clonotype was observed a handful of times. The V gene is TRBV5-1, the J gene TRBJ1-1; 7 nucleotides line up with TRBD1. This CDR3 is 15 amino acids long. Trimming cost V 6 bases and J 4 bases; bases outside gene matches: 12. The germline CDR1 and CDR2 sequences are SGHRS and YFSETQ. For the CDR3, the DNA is TGCGCCAGCAACAATCCGGGAGAGGGGGCCACTGAAGCTTTCTTT. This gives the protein CASNNPGEGATEAFF.

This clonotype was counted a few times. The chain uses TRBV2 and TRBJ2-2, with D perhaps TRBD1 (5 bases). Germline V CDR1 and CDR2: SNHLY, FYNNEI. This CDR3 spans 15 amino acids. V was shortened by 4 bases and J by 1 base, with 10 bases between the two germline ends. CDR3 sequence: CASSAVGQNTGELFF. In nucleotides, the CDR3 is TGTGCCAGCAGTGCTGTGGGGCAGAACACCGGGGAGCTGTTTTTT.

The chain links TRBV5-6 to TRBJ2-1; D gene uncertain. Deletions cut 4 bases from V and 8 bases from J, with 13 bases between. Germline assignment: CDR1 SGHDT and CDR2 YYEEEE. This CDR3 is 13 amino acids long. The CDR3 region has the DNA TGTGCCAGCAGCCCAAATCGCCCCTATGAGCAGTTCTTC. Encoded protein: CASSPNRPYEQFF.

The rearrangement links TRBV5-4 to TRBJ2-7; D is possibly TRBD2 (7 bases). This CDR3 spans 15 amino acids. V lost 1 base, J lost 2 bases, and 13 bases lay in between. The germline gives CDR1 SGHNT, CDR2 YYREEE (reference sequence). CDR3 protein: CASSLPRGGAYEQYF. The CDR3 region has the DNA TGTGCCAGCAGCTTGCCGAGGGGGGGGGCCTACGAGCAGTACTTC.